The source of this T cell receptor beta chain is a study of CD8 T cells in Susac syndrome. CDR3 length equals 15 residues. The trim removed 0 bases at V and 0 bases at J, leaving 5 bases unmatched. Germline values: CDR1 GTSNPN, CDR2 SVGIG (reference sequence). Random hexamers were used to reverse transcribe roughly 0.5 to 1 ug of RNA. Coverage of TCR beta CDR3 amplification by immunoSEQ multiplex PCR extended to 54 Vbeta and 13 Jbeta. TCRdb analysed the immunoSEQ multiplex PCR reads with MiXCR anew, one entry per CDR3 protein. The table lists 250,000 to 350,000 distinct CDR3 sequences, just over 90% of them singletons.

The source is a human donor with multiple sclerosis. This chain connects TRBV30 to TRBJ2-7; 7 bases are a match to TRBD1. The sample taken for sequencing was CD4+ T cells from PBMCs. This CDR3 is CAWSVRGGISYEQYF. CDR3 coding DNA: TGTGCCTGGAGTGTAAGAGGGGGCATCTCCTACGAGCAGTACTTC.